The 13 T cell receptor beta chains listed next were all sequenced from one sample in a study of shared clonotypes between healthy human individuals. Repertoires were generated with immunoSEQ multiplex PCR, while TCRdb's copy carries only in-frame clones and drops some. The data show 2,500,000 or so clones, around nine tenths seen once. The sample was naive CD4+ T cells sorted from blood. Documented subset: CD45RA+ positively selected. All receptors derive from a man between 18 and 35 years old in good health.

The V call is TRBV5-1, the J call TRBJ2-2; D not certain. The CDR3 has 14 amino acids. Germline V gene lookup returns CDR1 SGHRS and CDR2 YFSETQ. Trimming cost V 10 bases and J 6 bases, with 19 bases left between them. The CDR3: CACRRLASPGELFF. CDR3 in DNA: TGCGCCTGCCGGAGACTCGCCTCCCCCGGGGAGCTGTTTTTT.

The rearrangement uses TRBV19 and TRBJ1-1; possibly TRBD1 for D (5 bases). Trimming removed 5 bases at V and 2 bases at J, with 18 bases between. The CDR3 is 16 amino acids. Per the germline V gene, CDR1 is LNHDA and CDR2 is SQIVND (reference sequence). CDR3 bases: TGTGCCAGTAGTCCGCACCTGAGGGGCCGAAACACTGAAGCTTTCTTT. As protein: CASSPHLRGRNTEAFF.

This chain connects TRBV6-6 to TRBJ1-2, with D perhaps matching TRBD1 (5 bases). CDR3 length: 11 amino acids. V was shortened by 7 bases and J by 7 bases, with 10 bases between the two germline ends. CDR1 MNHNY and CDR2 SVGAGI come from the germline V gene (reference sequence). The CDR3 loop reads CASTGQGGYTF. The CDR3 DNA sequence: TGTGCCAGCACAGGGCAGGGTGGCTACACCTTC.

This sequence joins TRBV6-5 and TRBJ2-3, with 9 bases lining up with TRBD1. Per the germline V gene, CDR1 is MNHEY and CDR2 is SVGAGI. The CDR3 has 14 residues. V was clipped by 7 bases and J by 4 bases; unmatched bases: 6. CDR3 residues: CASTRGQGPDTQYF. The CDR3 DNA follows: TGTGCCAGCACGAGGGGACAGGGTCCAGATACGCAGTATTTT.

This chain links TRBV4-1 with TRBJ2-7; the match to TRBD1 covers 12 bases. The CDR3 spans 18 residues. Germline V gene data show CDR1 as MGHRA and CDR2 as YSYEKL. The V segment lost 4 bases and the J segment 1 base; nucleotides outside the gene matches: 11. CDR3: CASSPAGTGGLGSYEQYF. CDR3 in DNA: TGCGCCAGCAGCCCGGCAGGGACAGGGGGCTTAGGATCCTACGAGCAGTACTTC.

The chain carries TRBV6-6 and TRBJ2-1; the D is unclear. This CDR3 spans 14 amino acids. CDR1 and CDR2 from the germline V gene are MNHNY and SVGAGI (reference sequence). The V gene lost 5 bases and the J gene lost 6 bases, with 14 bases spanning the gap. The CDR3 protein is CASSKETDGNEQFF. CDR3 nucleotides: TGTGCCAGCAGTAAGGAAACAGACGGCAATGAGCAGTTCTTC.

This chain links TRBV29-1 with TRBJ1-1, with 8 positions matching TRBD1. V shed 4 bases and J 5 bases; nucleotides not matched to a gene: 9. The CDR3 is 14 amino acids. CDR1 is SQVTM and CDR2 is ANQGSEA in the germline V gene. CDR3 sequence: CSVVSPGGGTEAFF. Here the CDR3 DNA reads TGCAGCGTTGTGAGTCCAGGGGGCGGGACTGAAGCTTTCTTT.

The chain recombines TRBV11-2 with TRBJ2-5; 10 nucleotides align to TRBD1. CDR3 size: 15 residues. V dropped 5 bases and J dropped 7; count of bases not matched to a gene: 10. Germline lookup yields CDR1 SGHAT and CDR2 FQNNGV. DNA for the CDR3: TGTGCCAGCAGCCCTACGGGGACAGGGGCCGGGACCCAGTACTTC. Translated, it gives CASSPTGTGAGTQYF.

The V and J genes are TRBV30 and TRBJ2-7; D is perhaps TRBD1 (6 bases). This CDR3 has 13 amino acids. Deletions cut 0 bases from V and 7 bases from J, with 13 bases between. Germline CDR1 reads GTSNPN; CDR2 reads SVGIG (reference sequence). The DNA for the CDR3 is TGTGCCTGGAGTGTACAGGGCCCTACGGAGCAGTACTTC. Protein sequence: CAWSVQGPTEQYF.

DNA for the CDR3: TGTGCCGGAACTTCGGAGGGCCGGACAGATACGCAGTATTTT. Translated: CAGTSEGRTDTQYF. The chain carries TRBV7-9 and TRBJ2-3, with a tentative D call TRBD2 (6 bases). CDR1 is SEHNR, CDR2 FQNEAQ, per germline (reference sequence). V was trimmed by 11 bases and J by 3 bases, leaving 18 bases between them. The CDR3 covers 14 residues.

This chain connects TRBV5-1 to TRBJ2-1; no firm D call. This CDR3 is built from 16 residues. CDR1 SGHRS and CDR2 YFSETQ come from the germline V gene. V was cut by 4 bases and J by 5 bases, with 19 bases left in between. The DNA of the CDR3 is TGCGCCAGCAGCCTAAGGCCGGGCCCGAGTGACAATGAGCAGTTCTTC. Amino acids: CASSLRPGPSDNEQFF.

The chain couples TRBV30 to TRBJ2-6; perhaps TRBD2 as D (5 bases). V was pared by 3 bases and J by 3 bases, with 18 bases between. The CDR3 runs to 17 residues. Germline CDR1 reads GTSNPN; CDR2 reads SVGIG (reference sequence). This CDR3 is CAWRNPYVRGGANVLTF. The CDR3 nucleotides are TGTGCCTGGAGGAACCCTTACGTCCGGGGTGGGGCCAACGTCCTGACTTTC. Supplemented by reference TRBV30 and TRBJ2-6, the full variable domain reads SQTIHQWPATLVQPVGSPLSLECTVEGTSNPNLYWYRQAAGRGLQLLFYSVGIGQISSEVPQNLSASRPQDRQFILSSKKLLLSDSGFYLCAWRNPYVRGGANVLTFGAGSRLTVL.

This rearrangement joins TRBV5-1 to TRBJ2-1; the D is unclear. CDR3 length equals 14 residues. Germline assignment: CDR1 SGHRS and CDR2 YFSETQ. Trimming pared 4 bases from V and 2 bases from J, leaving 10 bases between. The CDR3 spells CASSGDTAYNEQFF. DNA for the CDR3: TGCGCCAGCAGCGGCGACACTGCCTACAATGAGCAGTTCTTC.